The 27 T cell receptor beta chains presented below share a single source sample, sequenced in a study of blood T cells in healthy people across ages (dated by TCRdb to the mid-2010s). The protocol used for the library was 5' RACE. For sequencing, an Illumina HiSeq 2500 was employed. The second PCR ran for about 6 to 11 cycles and used a J-beta primer mix along with a sample-barcoded 5' primer. TCRdb reprocessed the public reads (quality trimming at Q25 with fastp, clone calling with MiXCR) and kept in-frame beta chains. All rows with the same CDR3 protein become a single entry with the most common DNA and genes. In this sample the table shows roughly 830,000 distinct CDR3 sequences, approximately 65% of which occur a single time. The top ten hold around a quarter of the sample. Sequencing was carried out using blood. Receptors were obtained from a man aged 30 to 39 in good health.

The chain employs TRBV29-1 and TRBJ2-1; 9 nucleotides match TRBD2. The CDR3 has 15 amino acids. CDR1 is SQVTM, CDR2 ANQGSEA, per germline. V was clipped by 6 bases and J by 7 bases; unmatched bases: 13. The CDR3 sequence: CSVTGGGGATNEQFF. CDR3 DNA: TGCAGCGTGACAGGAGGCGGGGGGGCCACAAATGAGCAGTTCTTC.

The V and J genes are TRBV20-1 and TRBJ2-3, with 8 bases identical to TRBD2. Germline V gives CDR1 DFQATT, CDR2 SNEGSKA (reference sequence). V lost 3 bases, J lost 0 bases, and 11 bases stayed unmatched. This CDR3 is built from 17 residues. The CDR3 loop is CSARGATSGPSTDTQYF. The DNA for the CDR3 is TGCAGTGCTAGGGGAGCTACTAGCGGCCCTAGCACAGATACGCAGTATTTT.

This chain uses TRBV6-2 or TRBV6-3 with TRBJ2-1; no clear D gene. V was cut by 0 bases and J by 0 bases, with 3 bases left in between. The germline CDR1 and CDR2 sequences are MNHEY and SVGEGT. The CDR3 covers 14 residues. CDR3 DNA sequence: TGTGCCAGCAGTTACTCTCCCTCCTACAATGAGCAGTTCTTC. This translates into CASSYSPSYNEQFF.

Details on this clonotype: At one of its ends the junction is not consistent with the germline gene, which may arise from a read error. The chain couples TRBV7-2 to TRBJ2-1; 9 bases align to TRBD2. This CDR3 has 15 residues. Germline-derived CDR1 and CDR2 are SGHTA and FQGNSA. CDR3 residues: CASRLSGGYTGELFF. CDR3 DNA sequence: TGTGCCAGCAGACTTAGCGGGGGCTACACCGGGGAGCTGTTCTTC.

CDR3 region: CAISESLNQPQHF. Written as DNA, the CDR3 is TGTGCCATCAGTGAGAGCCTCAATCAGCCCCAGCATTTT. This chain joins TRBV10-3 and TRBJ1-5; no clear D. Trimming took off 2 bases at V and 3 bases at J, with 5 bases between the two ends. CDR3 length: 13 amino acids. CDR1 ENHRY and CDR2 SYGVKD come from the germline V gene.

This clonotype was counted a few times. The chain carries TRBV20-1 and TRBJ1-2, with D uncertain. The CDR3 spans 12 residues. Per the germline V gene, CDR1 is DFQATT and CDR2 is SNEGSKA (reference sequence). Trimming removed 6 bases from V and 5 bases from J, with 13 bases in between. CDR3 DNA: TGCAGTGCAGAAGGGAATGGGTATGGCTACACCTTC. Its translation is CSAEGNGYGYTF.

The chain couples TRBV7-2 to TRBJ2-5, with D possibly TRBD2 on 7 matching bases. CDR3 length equals 18 residues. V was cut by 5 bases and J by 3 bases, with 25 bases left in between. CDR1 is SGHTA and CDR2 is FQGNSA in the germline V gene. In DNA form, the CDR3 reads TGTGCCAGCAGCCCAAGGTGGGGGGGGCGGCAGTCAAAAGAGACCCAGTACTTC. Protein sequence: CASSPRWGGRQSKETQYF.

This chain links TRBV15 with TRBJ2-1, with 8 bases identical to TRBD2. The junction had 6 bases not matched to a gene; V was cut back by 3 bases and J by 8 bases. CDR1 and CDR2 from the germline V gene are LNHNV and YYDKDF (reference sequence). The CDR3 has 14 residues. The CDR3 DNA reads as TGTGCCACCAGCAGTGGACTAGCATGGGATGAGCAGTTCTTC. As protein: CATSSGLAWDEQFF.

The chain joins TRBV28 to TRBJ2-4, with D unclear. Trimming shortened V by 1 base and J by 0 bases, and 13 bases separated the two germline ends. The germline gives CDR1 MDHEN, CDR2 SYDVKM. This CDR3 contains 17 residues. The CDR3 sequence: CASSLYEESIAKNIQYF. The CDR3 DNA reads TGTGCCAGCAGTTTATATGAGGAGAGTATAGCCAAAAACATTCAGTACTTC.

This clonotype was seen a few times. J is TRBJ2-5 and V is TRBV7-9; 9 positions match TRBD1. Per the germline V gene, CDR1 is SEHNR and CDR2 is FQNEAQ (reference sequence). Losses at the gene ends were 5 bases for V and 5 bases for J; bases not matched to a gene: 9. The CDR3 runs 15 residues. This chain's CDR3 is CASSHRDREAETQYF. The CDR3 region has the DNA TGTGCCAGCAGCCACCGGGACAGGGAGGCTGAGACCCAGTACTTC. Drawing the rest from reference TRBV7-9 and TRBJ2-5, the complete variable domain is DTGVSQNPRHKITKRGQNVTFRCDPISEHNRLYWYRQTLGQGPEFLTYFQNEAQLEKSRLLSDRFSAERPKGSFSTLEIQRTEQGDSAMYLCASSHRDREAETQYFGPGTRLLVL.

The chain carries TRBV7-9 and TRBJ1-2; TRBD1 might be the D (6 bases). The CDR3 length is 12 residues. CDR1 is SEHNR, CDR2 FQNEAQ, per germline (reference sequence). The V end lost 7 bases, the J end lost 4 bases, and 10 bases lay between the germline ends. CDR3 DNA: TGTGCCAGCATTCAACAGGGCTATGGCTACACCTTC. As protein: CASIQQGYGYTF.

This chain joins TRBV5-1 and TRBJ2-1; the match to TRBD2 covers 11 bases. Germline CDR1 and CDR2: SGHRS and YFSETQ. The ends lost 6 bases at V and 8 bases at J; junction bases unmatched: 10. The CDR3 covers 15 residues. The CDR3 reads CASNHTSGGSDEQFF. DNA of the CDR3: TGCGCCAGCAACCATACTAGCGGGGGTTCGGATGAGCAGTTCTTC. Combining the CDR3 with reference TRBV5-1 and TRBJ2-1 gives the whole variable domain KAGVTQTPRYLIKTRGQQVTLSCSPISGHRSVSWYQQTPGQGLQFLFEYFSETQRNKGNFPGRFSGRQFSNSRSEMNVSTLELGDSALYLCASNHTSGGSDEQFFGPGTRLTVL.

V is TRBV5-4 and J is TRBJ2-7; TRBD1 matches 7 bases. The CDR3 has 14 residues. V was clipped by 4 bases and J by 0 bases; unmatched bases: 4. The germline gives CDR1 SGHNT, CDR2 YYREEE (reference sequence). This chain's CDR3 is CASSRGQTSYEQYF. CDR3 sequence (DNA): TGTGCCAGCAGCCGGGGACAGACCTCCTACGAGCAGTACTTC.

The gene calls are TRBV20-1 and TRBJ2-7, with 11 positions matching TRBD2. The CDR3 spans 15 residues. Per the germline V gene, CDR1 is DFQATT and CDR2 is SNEGSKA (reference sequence). Trimming took 3 bases from V and 7 from J; bases not matched to a gene: 11. The CDR3 region has the DNA TGCAGTGCTAGGGATCGGTTAGGACTAGCGGGTGAGCAGTACTTC. It is translated as CSARDRLGLAGEQYF.

This chain connects TRBV28 to TRBJ2-4, with D tentatively TRBD1 (6 bases). The CDR3 extends over 13 amino acids. Per the germline V gene, CDR1 is MDHEN and CDR2 is SYDVKM. Trimming removed 6 bases at V and 15 bases at J, with 21 bases between. The CDR3 is CASRPWTQGGWYF. The CDR3 DNA reads TGTGCCAGCAGGCCTTGGACCCAAGGGGGTTGGTACTTC.

V is TRBV2 and J is TRBJ2-5, with D possibly being TRBD2 (6 bases). V was pared by 0 bases and J by 2 bases, with 13 bases between. The germline gives CDR1 SNHLY, CDR2 FYNNEI. This CDR3 region has 16 residues. In DNA form, the CDR3 reads TGTGCCAGCAGTGAAGCTCAGTTTGGAGGGCAAGAGACCCAGTACTTC. Protein sequence: CASSEAQFGGQETQYF.

The CDR3 DNA follows: TGTGCCAGTCGACAGGGGCTCGAGCAGTACTTC. Protein product: CASRQGLEQYF. The chain carries TRBV2 and TRBJ2-4, with TRBD1 matching 8 bases. TRBJ2-7 matches the DNA end more closely, so the J call is doubtful. CDR1 and CDR2 (germline): SNHLY, FYNNEI. The CDR3 loop spans 11 amino acids.

V and J are TRBV6-5 and TRBJ2-1; D might be TRBD2 (5 bases). This CDR3 is 15 amino acids long. Germline V gene lookup returns CDR1 MNHEY and CDR2 SVGAGI. V lost 2 bases and J 0 bases, leaving 8 bases between the germline ends. The CDR3 DNA reads as TGTGCCAGCAGTTACGGGAGCAGCTCCTACAATGAGCAGTTCTTC. Encoded protein: CASSYGSSSYNEQFF.

In this sample, this clonotype turned up once. In DNA form, the CDR3 reads TGTGCCAGCAGCCCGGGACAGGGGGCGATGGAGACCCAGTACTTC. Residues: CASSPGQGAMETQYF. The gene calls are TRBV7-2 and TRBJ2-7; TRBD1 agrees at 12 bases. The end of the DNA fits TRBJ2-5 better, so the J call may be wrong. Germline assignment: CDR1 SGHTA and CDR2 FQGNSA. This CDR3 spans 15 amino acids.

The chain is built from TRBV6-6 and TRBJ1-6, with 8 bases lining up with TRBD1. The length of the CDR3 is 15 residues. V was clipped by 7 bases and J by 6 bases; unmatched bases: 8. Germline V gene sequence: CDR1 MNHNY, CDR2 SVGAGI (reference sequence). CDR3 sequence: CASNLGQGSNSPLHF. In DNA form, the CDR3 reads TGTGCCAGCAACCTAGGACAGGGTAGTAATTCACCCCTCCACTTT.

This sequence joins TRBV11-3 and TRBJ2-1, with D tentatively TRBD1 (5 bases). V lost 4 bases and J 8 bases, leaving 9 bases between the germline ends. The CDR3 has 12 residues. CDR1 is SGHNT, CDR2 YENEEA, per germline. This CDR3 is CASSSQGDEQFF. CDR3 sequence (DNA): TGTGCCAGCAGCTCCCAGGGCGATGAGCAGTTCTTC.

The chain recombines TRBV20-1 with TRBJ2-7; the match to TRBD2 covers 8 bases. TRBJ2-5 explains the end of the DNA better; the J call may be wrong. This CDR3 is 14 amino acids long. Germline V gene lookup returns CDR1 DFQATT and CDR2 SNEGSKA (reference sequence). The CDR3 region is CSANPGGVPGTQYF. The CDR3, as DNA: TGCAGTGCTAACCCCGGGGGGGTCCCCGGGACCCAGTACTTC.

J is TRBJ1-5 and V is TRBV7-9; TRBD1 agrees at 8 bases. V shed 4 bases, J shed 5 bases, and the junction held 13 bases outside the gene matches. This CDR3 is built from 17 residues. Germline CDR1 and CDR2: SEHNR and FQNEAQ (reference sequence). The CDR3 DNA reads as TGTGCCAGCAGCTCCGGACAGGGAGGTTGGTTAGATCAGCCCCAGCATTTT. It codes for CASSSGQGGWLDQPQHF.

The V and J genes are TRBV20-1 and TRBJ2-1, with TRBD1 identical over 8 bases. The J call may not be correct, given that the DNA end is closer to TRBJ2-7. CDR3 length: 13 amino acids. CDR1 and CDR2 (germline): DFQATT, SNEGSKA (reference sequence). CDR3 sequence reads: CSADRGAYNEQYF. CDR3 in DNA: TGCAGTGCCGACAGGGGTGCCTACAATGAGCAGTACTTC.

On this clonotype: Sequence at one end of the junction differs from germline and may be a read error. The rearrangement joins TRBV7-7 to TRBJ1-1; no definite D call. Germline assignment: CDR1 SSHAT and CDR2 FNYEAQ (reference sequence). This CDR3 is built from 13 residues. The DNA of the CDR3 is TGTGCTAGCAGCGGAGGAGTTAACACTGAAGCTTTCTTT. Translation gives CASSGGVNTEAFF.

Notes on this clonotype: One end of the junction fails to match germline, which may point to a read error. The chain carries TRBV12-3 or TRBV12-4 and TRBJ2-3; the D gene could be TRBD1 or TRBD2 (5 bases each). The CDR3 extends over 17 amino acids. The CDR3: CAGSLLPGPIGADTQYF. DNA of the CDR3: TGTGCCGGCAGTCTACTACCGGGACCCATAGGAGCAGATACGCAGTATTTT.

This sequence joins TRBV7-2 and TRBJ2-1, with 9 bases lining up with TRBD2. After removal of 5 bases from V and 10 bases from J, the junction contained 12 bases not matched to a gene. The CDR3 is made up of 15 amino acids. Germline CDR1 SGHTA, CDR2 FQGNSA. The chain's CDR3 is CASSPMGGGAKEQFF. The DNA of the CDR3 is TGTGCCAGCAGCCCGATGGGCGGGGGGGCAAAGGAGCAGTTCTTC.